The 20 T cell receptor beta chains below all came from one sample that was sequenced in a study of molecular identifiers for immune sequencing clone quantification. TCRdb ran MiXCR on the PCR reads and lists one entry per CDR3 protein. This sample has approximately 63,000 distinct CDR3 sequences, with 15% to 20% found just once. Sequences were obtained from naive CD8+ T cells from blood, with Jurkat cell RNA spiked in. Subset here: FACS-sorted CD8+CD4-CCR7+CD45RA+ naive T cells. The receptors come from a human donor in good health. Some libraries in this study had Jurkat cell RNA spiked in.

This clonotype was picked up many times. The chain is built from TRBV10-3 and TRBJ2-7; 8 nucleotides line up with TRBD1. CDR1 is ENHRY and CDR2 is SYGVKD in the germline V gene. The CDR3 contains 13 residues. Trimming at V came to 10 bases and at J to 2 bases, leaving 7 bases not matched to a gene. CDR3 bases: TGTGCCACATTAACGACAGGGGCCTACGAGCAGTACTTC. Protein sequence: CATLTTGAYEQYF.

This clonotype was seen a handful of times. CDR3 coding DNA: TGTGCCAGCAGTCCACTCAAAGGGACTAGTATTAGTGTTGGGGAGCAGTACTTC. It translates to CASSPLKGTSISVGEQYF. The chain is built from TRBV28 and TRBJ2-7, with 8 bases matching TRBD2. Trimming at V came to 5 bases and at J to 7 bases, leaving 22 bases not matched to a gene. The germline V gene has CDR1 MDHEN and CDR2 SYDVKM. CDR3 length equals 18 residues.

J is TRBJ2-1 and V is TRBV7-8; D is tentatively TRBD1 or TRBD2 (6 bases each). CDR1 and CDR2 from the germline V gene are SGHVS and FQNEAQ. V was pared by 5 bases and J by 2 bases, with 16 bases between. The CDR3 spans 16 residues. The CDR3 here is CASSPLADSPYNEQFF. The DNA for the CDR3 is TGTGCCAGCAGCCCTTTAGCGGACAGCCCCTACAATGAGCAGTTCTTC.

This clonotype occurred a few times. The gene calls are TRBV24-1 and TRBJ2-1; tentatively, D is TRBD1 or TRBD2 (6 bases each). The germline V and J ends were trimmed by 4 bases and 2 bases, with 17 bases remaining between them. CDR1 is KGHDR and CDR2 is SFDVKD in the germline V gene. The CDR3 runs to 17 residues. This chain's CDR3 is CATSDRTSGAAYNEQFF. The CDR3 DNA reads as TGTGCCACCAGTGACCGAACTTCGGGGGCCGCCTACAATGAGCAGTTCTTC.

This clonotype was picked up many times. The final CDR3 position lacks the conserved phenylalanine or tryptophan, pointing to a likely read error. Because the CDR3's place on the DNA is in doubt, the DNA is left out and the CDR3 is given as listed by TCRdb. The chain links TRBV5-1 to TRBJ2-3; TRBD1 is the table's D call, not checked against the DNA. The CDR3 extends over 14 residues, inclusive of both ends. Germline assignment: CDR1 SGHRS and CDR2 YFSETQ. CDR3 protein: CASSLAELAGPPFL.

Worth noting for this clonotype: This sequence may be a read error, since a much larger clone differs from it by one base. The chain combines TRBV13 with TRBJ1-1; TRBD1 matches 7 bases. This CDR3 is built from 15 residues. Germline CDR1 PRHDT, CDR2 FYEKMQ (reference sequence). The CDR3 reads CAGSLEGQMNTEAFF. As DNA, the CDR3 is TGTGCCGGCAGCTTAGAGGGACAGATGAACACTGAAGCTTTCTTT.

Worth noting for this clonotype: This may arise from a read error, as a much more abundant clone is one base away. The chain links TRBV10-3 to TRBJ2-7, with D tentatively TRBD2 (6 bases). Germline lookup yields CDR1 ENHRY and CDR2 SYGVKD. Trimming removed 3 bases from V and 9 bases from J, with 15 bases in between. This CDR3 contains 13 residues. CDR3: CAISDRGATAQYF. Written as DNA, the CDR3 is TGTGCCATCAGTGATCGCGGGGCGACGGCGCAGTACTTC.

Remarks on this clonotype: Since no conserved phenylalanine or tryptophan closes the CDR3, a read error is the likely cause. The chain joins TRBV10-3 to TRBJ2-3, with D tentatively TRBD1 (7 bases). The CDR3 contains 15 residues. Germline assignment: CDR1 ENHRY and CDR2 SYGVKD. Trimming removed 3 bases at V and 4 bases at J, with 14 bases between. The CDR3 reads CAISDTQGGADTQYL. CDR3 nucleotides: TGTGCCATCAGTGACACTCAGGGGGGCGCAGATACGCAGTATCTT.

A remark on this clonotype: A much larger clone is a single base away; this may be a read error. This rearrangement joins TRBV25-1 to TRBJ2-7; D is unresolved. The CDR3 runs 15 residues. In germline, CDR1 is MGHDK, CDR2 SYGVNS. CDR3 residues: CASGEFPEGFYEQYF. CDR3 sequence (DNA): TGTGCCAGCGGTGAATTCCCAGAAGGGTTCTACGAGCAGTACTTC.

On this clonotype itself: The junction differs from germline at one of its ends, possibly a read error. This chain connects TRBV7-6 to TRBJ2-5; D may correspond to TRBD1 or TRBD2 (5 bases each). Per germline, CDR1 SGHVS and CDR2 FNYEAQ. The CDR3 is 15 amino acids. CDR3 in amino acids: CASSFSWGRQEAQYF. The CDR3, as DNA: TGTGCCAGCAGCTTCTCTTGGGGGAGACAAGAGGCCCAGTACTTC.

This clonotype was counted at least ten times. This chain links TRBV7-9 with TRBJ2-2; weak D call: TRBD1 (6 bases). Germline CDR1 is SEHNR and CDR2 is FQNEAQ (reference sequence). This CDR3 comprises 15 residues. Trimming pared 5 bases from V and 5 bases from J, leaving 15 bases between. The CDR3 region has the DNA TGTGCCAGCAGCACACAGGGAATTCGAACCGGGGAGCTGTTTTTT. Amino acid sequence: CASSTQGIRTGELFF.

The chain recombines TRBV10-3 with TRBJ2-5; the D gene is possibly TRBD2 (5 bases). Trimming shortened V by 2 bases and J by 2 bases, and 12 bases separated the two germline ends. This CDR3 is 15 amino acids long. Looked up from germline, CDR1 is ENHRY and CDR2 is SYGVKD. CDR3 DNA: TGTGCCATCAGTGAGCCAACAAGGAGGCAAGAGACCCAGTACTTC. It encodes CAISEPTRRQETQYF.

V is TRBV4-3 and J is TRBJ2-3; 7 bases align to TRBD2. From germline, CDR1 is LGHNA and CDR2 YSLEER. The CDR3 runs 15 residues. Trimming took 0 bases from V and 8 from J; bases not matched to a gene: 8. CDR3 loop: CASSQDRGRASTQYF. CDR3 DNA sequence: TGCGCCAGCAGCCAAGATCGAGGGAGGGCCTCTACGCAGTATTTT.

Many counts were recorded for this clonotype. The rearrangement links TRBV7-6 to TRBJ2-7; D ambiguous. Trimming shortened V by 5 bases and J by 5 bases, and 13 bases separated the two germline ends. The CDR3 length is 13 residues. Per the germline V gene, CDR1 is SGHVS and CDR2 is FNYEAQ. The CDR3 bases are TGTGCCAGCAGCCCGGAGACTTGGCACGAGCAGTACTTC. Its protein product is CASSPETWHEQYF.

This clonotype occurred many times. V and J are TRBV27 and TRBJ1-1, with D tentatively TRBD1 (6 bases). Trimming removed 5 bases at V and 4 bases at J, with 17 bases between. From germline, CDR1 is MNHEY and CDR2 SMNVEV (reference sequence). The CDR3 has 15 amino acids. CDR3 DNA sequence: TGTGCCAGCAGTGCCGGACAGTATTGGTCCACTGAAGCTTTCTTT. Translation gives CASSAGQYWSTEAFF.

Comment on this clonotype: It may be a read error: a sequence one base away is much more abundant. The V gene is TRBV6-5, the J gene TRBJ1-4, with unresolved D. The CDR3 loop spans 16 amino acids. CDR1 is MNHEY and CDR2 is SVGAGI in the germline V gene. The CDR3 nucleotides are TGTGCCGGCAGTTACTCCCCCCGCGGATATAATGAAAAACTGTTTTTT. This translates into CAGSYSPRGYNEKLFF.

This clonotype was counted ten times or more. The rearrangement joins TRBV7-9 to TRBJ1-2; D uncertain. The CDR3 has 13 amino acids. V shed 5 bases and J shed 0 bases, with 7 bases lying between them. CDR1 and CDR2 from the germline V gene are SEHNR and FQNEAQ (reference sequence). The CDR3 DNA is TGTGCCAGCAGCCGGACGGCTAACTATGGCTACACCTTC. Protein: CASSRTANYGYTF.

This clonotype occurred a few times. The rearrangement links TRBV7-9 to TRBJ2-2, with unresolved D. V lost 8 bases and J lost 5, with 9 bases in between. CDR1 and CDR2 (germline): SEHNR, FQNEAQ (reference sequence). This CDR3 has 12 amino acids. CDR3 amino acids: CASRPPTGELFF. Here the CDR3 DNA reads TGTGCCAGCCGCCCGCCGACCGGGGAGCTGTTTTTT.

Ten or more counts support this clonotype. In nucleotides, the CDR3 is TGTGCCAGCAGCGGAGTGGGGGTGCCCTACGAGCAGTACTTC. Protein: CASSGVGVPYEQYF. The chain is built from TRBV13 and TRBJ2-7, with D possibly being TRBD1 or TRBD2 (5 bases each). Per germline, CDR1 PRHDT and CDR2 FYEKMQ (reference sequence). Trimming stripped 5 bases from V and 2 bases from J, with 13 bases between. CDR3 size: 14 residues.

The sample holds many counts of this clonotype. J is TRBJ1-1 and V is TRBV5-1, with D hard to call. Germline V gene data show CDR1 as SGHRS and CDR2 as YFSETQ. This CDR3 contains 10 residues. V lost 3 bases and J 10 bases, leaving 7 bases between the germline ends. The CDR3 region is CASSYGPAFF. The CDR3 DNA follows: TGCGCCAGCAGCTACGGACCAGCTTTCTTT.